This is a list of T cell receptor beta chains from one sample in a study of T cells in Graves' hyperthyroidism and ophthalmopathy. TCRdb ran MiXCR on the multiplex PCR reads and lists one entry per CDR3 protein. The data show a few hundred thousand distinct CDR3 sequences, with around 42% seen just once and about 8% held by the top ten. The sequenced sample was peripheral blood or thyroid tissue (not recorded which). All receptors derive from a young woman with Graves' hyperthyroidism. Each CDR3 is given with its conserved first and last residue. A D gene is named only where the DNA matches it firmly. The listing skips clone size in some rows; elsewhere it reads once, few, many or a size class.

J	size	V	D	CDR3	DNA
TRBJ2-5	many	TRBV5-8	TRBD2	CASSEGVSSGEQETQYF	TGTGCCAGCAGCGAGGGTGTGTCTAGCGGGGAACAAGAGACCCAGTACTTC
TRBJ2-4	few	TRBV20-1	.	CSAKRVDKNIQYF	TGCAGTGCTAAACGCGTCGACAAAAACATTCAGTACTTC
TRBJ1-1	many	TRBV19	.	CASIEPLVTEAFF	TGTGCCAGTATAGAACCTCTGGTCACTGAAGCTTTCTTT
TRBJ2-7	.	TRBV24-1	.	CATSDSSFYEQYF	TGTGCCACCAGTGATTCAAGTTTCTACGAGCAGTACTTC
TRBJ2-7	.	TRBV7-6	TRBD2	CASSHSTSGRATPYEQYF	TGTGCCAGCAGCCACTCCACTAGCGGGAGAGCGACCCCCTACGAGCAGTACTTC
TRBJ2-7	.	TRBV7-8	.	CASSLDSTNEQYF	TGTGCCAGCAGTTTGGACAGCACCAACGAGCAGTACTTC
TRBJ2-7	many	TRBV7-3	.	CASSLEAAEALAYEQYF	TGTGCCAGCAGCTTGGAAGCGGCAGAGGCCTTAGCCTACGAGCAGTACTTC
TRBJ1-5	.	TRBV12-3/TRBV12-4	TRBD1	CASSAGTGSQPQHF	TGTGCCAGCAGTGCCGGGACAGGGAGTCAGCCCCAGCATTTT
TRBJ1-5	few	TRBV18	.	CASSPWQENQPQHF	TGTGCCAGCTCACCATGGCAGGAGAATCAGCCCCAGCATTTT
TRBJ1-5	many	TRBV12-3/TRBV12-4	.	CASSDDGPQHF	TGTGCCAGCAGTGACGACGGCCCCCAGCATTTT
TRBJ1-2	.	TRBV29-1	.	CSVDGTGIGYTF	TGCAGCGTTGATGGGACGGGGATTGGCTACACCTTC
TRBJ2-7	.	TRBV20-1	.	CSATSRDLGAGYEQYF	TGCAGTGCCACCAGCAGAGATCTAGGAGCTGGCTACGAGCAGTACTTC
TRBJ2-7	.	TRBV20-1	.	CSAKDGQYF	TGCAGTGCTAAGGACGGGCAGTACTTC
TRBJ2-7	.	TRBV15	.	CATSTRDGTIHEQYF	TGTGCCACCAGCACTCGGGACGGAACCATCCACGAGCAGTACTTC
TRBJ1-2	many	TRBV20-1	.	CSARGQGSYGYTF	TGCAGTGCTAGAGGTCAGGGGAGCTATGGCTACACCTTC
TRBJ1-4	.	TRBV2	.	CASSGFGPNEKLFF	TGTGCCAGCAGCGGGTTCGGGCCTAATGAAAAACTGTTTTTT
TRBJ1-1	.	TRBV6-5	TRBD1	CANSRQGDTEAFF	TGTGCCAACAGCCGACAGGGTGACACCGAAGCTTTCTTT
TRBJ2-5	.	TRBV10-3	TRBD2	CAISDPSGGDETQYF	TGTGCCATCAGTGACCCTAGCGGAGGGGATGAGACCCAGTACTTC
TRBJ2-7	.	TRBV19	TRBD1	CASSKGTGPYEQYF	TGTGCCAGTAGTAAAGGGACAGGACCCTACGAGCAGTACTTC
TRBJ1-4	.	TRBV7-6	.	CASSTYNEKLFF	TGTGCCAGCAGCACATACAATGAAAAACTGTTTTTT
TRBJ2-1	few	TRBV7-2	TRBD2	CASSLAGTGGFAEQFF	TGTGCCAGCAGCTTAGCGGGTACGGGAGGATTTGCTGAGCAGTTCTTC
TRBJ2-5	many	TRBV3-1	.	CASSQVASVRRETQYF	TGTGCCAGCAGCCAAGTGGCTAGCGTGAGGAGGGAGACCCAGTACTTC
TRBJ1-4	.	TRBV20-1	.	CSAGPGTTAGFLKLFF	TGCAGTGCTGGACCTGGTACCACGGCAGGTTTTTTAAAACTGTTTTTT
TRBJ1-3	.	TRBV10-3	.	CAIRDTGYGYTIYF	TGTGCCATCAGGGACACTGGCTATGGCTACACCATATATTTT
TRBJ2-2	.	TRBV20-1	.	CSASGDFNTGELFF	TGCAGTGCTAGTGGGGACTTCAACACCGGGGAGCTGTTTTTT
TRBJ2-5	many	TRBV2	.	CASSGWTSRSETQYF	TGTGCCAGCAGTGGGTGGACGTCCCGAAGTGAGACCCAGTACTTC
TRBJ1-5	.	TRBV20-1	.	CSAWSMGRNQPQHF	TGCAGTGCCTGGAGTATGGGCAGGAATCAGCCCCAGCATTTT
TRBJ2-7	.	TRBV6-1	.	CASSEAQGSSEQYF	TGTGCCAGCAGTGAAGCCCAAGGGAGTTCCGAGCAGTACTTC
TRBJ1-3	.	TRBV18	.	CASSPAGSSSGNTIYF	TGTGCCAGCTCACCGGCAGGGTCTTCCTCTGGAAACACCATATATTTT
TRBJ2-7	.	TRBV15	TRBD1	CATSRGTDRAEVEQYF	TGTGCCACCAGCAGAGGGACGGACAGGGCCGAGGTCGAGCAGTACTTC
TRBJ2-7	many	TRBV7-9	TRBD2	CASSPPGLALTYEQYF	TGTGCCAGCAGTCCTCCGGGACTAGCGCTAACCTACGAGCAGTACTTC
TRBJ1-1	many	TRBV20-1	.	CSVTHTEAFF	TGCAGTGTAACGCACACTGAAGCTTTCTTT
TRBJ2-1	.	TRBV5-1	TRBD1	CASRDDRGLYNEQFF	TGCGCCAGTCGAGATGACAGGGGGCTCTACAATGAGCAGTTCTTC
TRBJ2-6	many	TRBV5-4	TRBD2	CASSIPPGTSLSSGANVLTF	TGTGCCAGCAGCATACCACCCGGGACTAGCCTATCCTCTGGGGCCAACGTCCTGACTTTC
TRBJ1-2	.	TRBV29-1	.	CSVEATFSGNTF	TGCAGCGTTGAAGCCACCTTTTCTGGAAACACCTTC
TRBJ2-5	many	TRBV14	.	CASSQDRSFQETQYF	TGTGCCAGCAGCCAAGATCGGAGTTTCCAAGAGACCCAGTACTTC
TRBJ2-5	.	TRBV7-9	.	CASSFSPGLVQTQYF	TGTGCCAGCAGCTTTTCCCCTGGGTTGGTTCAGACCCAGTACTTC
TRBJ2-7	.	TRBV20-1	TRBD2	CSASYGRDYEQYF	TGCAGTGCTAGTTACGGGAGGGACTACGAGCAGTACTTC
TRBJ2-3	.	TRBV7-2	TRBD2	CASSQIRTSAQYF	TGTGCCAGCAGCCAAATACGGACTAGCGCGCAGTATTTT
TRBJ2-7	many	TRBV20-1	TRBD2	CSAKALASSYEQYF	TGCAGTGCTAAAGCACTAGCGTCCTCCTACGAGCAGTACTTC
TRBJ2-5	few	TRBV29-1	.	CSSGETQYF	TGCAGCTCAGGGGAGACCCAGTACTTC
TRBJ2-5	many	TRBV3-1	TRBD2	CASSRGSGVGETQYF	TGTGCCAGCAGCCGAGGGAGCGGGGTGGGTGAGACCCAGTACTTC
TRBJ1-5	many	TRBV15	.	CATSPGLYQPQHF	TGTGCCACCAGCCCGGGTTTATATCAGCCCCAGCATTTT
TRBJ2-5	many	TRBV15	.	CATSRVGSQETQYF	TGTGCCACCAGCAGAGTTGGCAGCCAAGAGACCCAGTACTTC
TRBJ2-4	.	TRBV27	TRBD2	CASSGLAGPLGGIQYF	TGTGCCAGCAGTGGACTAGCGGGACCCCTCGGAGGAATTCAGTACTTC
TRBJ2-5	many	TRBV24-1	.	CATSLGETQYF	TGTGCCACCAGTTTAGGAGAGACCCAGTACTTC